This TCR beta chain was identified in a study of OX40 agonist ivuxolimab in advanced cancers. Germline lookup yields CDR1 SGHDT and CDR2 YYEEEE. V lost 5 bases to trimming and J lost 8 bases; unmatched junction nucleotides: 1. This CDR3 has 11 residues. Profiled with immunoSEQ multiplex PCR; TCRdb holds only in-frame clones, not every one. Of roughly 70,000 clones detected, roughly 88% appear once; the ten largest clones hold about 0.6%. In this sample, this clone turned up once. This clonotype originated in an adult with an advanced solid tumor such as melanoma, head and neck, liver or kidney cancer. Sequenced material: CD4+ or CD8+ T cells sorted from blood, taken in a trial of the OX40 agonist ivuxolimab. The V gene is TRBV5-6, the J gene TRBJ2-5; 9 bases align to TRBD2. The CDR3 nucleotides are TGTGCCAGCAGAGCGGGGGGAACCCAGTACTTC. Its translation is CASRAGGTQYF.